The 26 T cell receptor beta chains listed next were all sequenced from one sample in a study of blood T cell repertoires in COVID-19. Sequencing used immunoSEQ multiplex PCR; TCRdb keeps in-frame clones, though not all of them. This sample yields hundreds of thousands of clones, of which approximately 80% are seen a single time; approximately 4.5% belongs to the top ten. Material for sequencing was peripheral blood. Receptor source: a woman in her 70s with acute or convalescent COVID-19.

The chain recombines TRBV4-2 with TRBJ1-2; no reliable D call. This CDR3 has 13 amino acids. V lost 0 bases to trimming and J lost 6 bases, with 8 bases between them. Per the germline V gene, CDR1 is LGHNA and CDR2 is YNFKEQ. CDR3 in amino acids: CASSQEISNGYTF. The CDR3, as DNA: TGTGCCAGCAGCCAAGAGATATCTAATGGCTACACCTTC.

This clone was observed a handful of times. The chain has TRBV29-1 and TRBJ2-7; 12 bases line up with TRBD2. The CDR3 has 14 amino acids. The V and J ends lost 4 bases and 5 bases, in that order; junction bases with no gene match: 6. Per the germline V gene, CDR1 is SQVTM and CDR2 is ANQGSEA. The CDR3, as DNA: TGCAGCGTTGCCCCGGGACTAGCGGGCCACGAGCAGTACTTC. Its translation is CSVAPGLAGHEQYF.

The chain recombines TRBV6-5 with TRBJ1-5, with no clear D. The germline gives CDR1 MNHEY, CDR2 SVGAGI. The V gene lost 0 bases and the J gene lost 6 bases, with 12 bases spanning the gap. CDR3 size: 15 residues. The CDR3 nucleotides read TGTGCCAGCAGTTACTCATCTGGGTGGGCTCAGCCCCAGCATTTT. Translation: CASSYSSGWAQPQHF.

The rearrangement links TRBV11-2 to TRBJ2-7; a weak D match, TRBD1 (5 bases). CDR1 and CDR2 from the germline V gene are SGHAT and FQNNGV. The V end lost 6 bases, the J end lost 7 bases, and 16 bases lay between the germline ends. There are 13 residues in the CDR3. CDR3 in DNA: TGTGCCAGCAGTTCCCCCAGGGTAAGGGAGCAGTACTTC. Its protein is CASSSPRVREQYF.

V and J are TRBV12-3 or TRBV12-4 and TRBJ1-2; 9 bases agree with TRBD1. CDR3 size: 13 residues. V lost 6 bases and J lost 8; bases outside the gene matches: 7. CDR3 loop: CASSPRQGGGYTF. CDR3 DNA: TGTGCCAGCAGCCCTCGACAGGGGGGAGGCTACACCTTC.

This sequence joins TRBV29-1 and TRBJ1-4; no clear D gene. This CDR3 has 13 amino acids. CDR1 and CDR2 (germline): SQVTM, ANQGSEA. Between the trimmed V and J ends, which lost 6 bases and 4 bases, there was a span of 12 bases. The CDR3 nucleotides read TGCAGCGTCCTTGGCGGGGTTAATGAAAAACTGTTTTTT. It translates to CSVLGGVNEKLFF. Complete variable domain (other parts from reference TRBV29-1 and TRBJ1-4): SAVISQKPSRDICQRGTSLTIQCQVDSQVTMMFWYRQQPGQSLTLIATANQGSEATYESGFVIDKFPISRPNLTFSTLTVSNMSPEDSSIYLCSVLGGVNEKLFFGSGTQLSVL.

This clone occurred once. The rearrangement links TRBV7-8 to TRBJ1-3, with D unresolved. Germline V gene data show CDR1 as SGHVS and CDR2 as FQNEAQ. The V gene lost 2 bases and the J gene lost 2 bases, with 10 bases spanning the gap. The CDR3 sequence is 15 residues long. The CDR3 region is CASSLFRGTGNTIYF. The CDR3 bases are TGTGCCAGCAGCTTATTCAGAGGGACTGGAAACACCATATATTTT.

The genes are TRBV2 and TRBJ2-7, with 8 bases that match TRBD1. V trimming: 4 bases; J trimming: 6 bases; junction bases outside the gene matches: 8. This CDR3 is 14 amino acids long. Germline V gives CDR1 SNHLY, CDR2 FYNNEI. The CDR3 spells CASSVEQGVFEQYF. DNA of the CDR3: TGTGCCAGCAGTGTAGAACAGGGGGTCTTCGAGCAGTACTTC. The full variable domain, in which reference TRBV2 and TRBJ2-7 provide the parts outside the CDR3, is EPEVTQTPSHQVTQMGQEVILRCVPISNHLYFYWYRQILGQKVEFLVSFYNNEISEKSEIFDDQFSVERPDGSNFTLKIRSTKLEDSAMYFCASSVEQGVFEQYFGPGTRLTVT.

The chain employs TRBV18 and TRBJ2-5, with 12 bases that match TRBD2. Germline V gene lookup returns CDR1 KGHSH and CDR2 LQKENI. J gave up 1 base and V 2 bases, and 2 bases lay outside the gene matches. The CDR3 has 16 amino acids. The CDR3 loop is CASSPRTSGAQETQYF. CDR3 coding DNA: TGTGCCAGCTCACCAAGGACTAGCGGGGCCCAAGAGACCCAGTACTTC.

The genes are TRBV18 and TRBJ2-3; 13 nucleotides match TRBD2. Germline CDR1 KGHSH, CDR2 LQKENI. J gave up 5 bases and V 2 bases, and 4 bases lay outside the gene matches. The CDR3 is 16 residues long. The DNA for the CDR3 is TGTGCCAGCTCACCAACTAGCGGGGGGGCCGGAGATACGCAGTATTTT. Its translation: CASSPTSGGAGDTQYF.

This chain uses TRBV10-2 with TRBJ1-1; D unclear. This CDR3 has 15 residues. The germline V gene encodes CDR1 WSHSY and CDR2 SAAADI. Trimming cost V 3 bases and J 1 base, with 12 bases left between them. CDR3 bases: TGCGCCAGCAGTGATTTGGGAGTGGGGAACACTGAAGCTTTCTTT. It encodes CASSDLGVGNTEAFF.

V usage is TRBV24-1 and J usage is TRBJ1-2; D unresolved. Germline loops: CDR1 KGHDR, CDR2 SFDVKD. V dropped 1 base and J dropped 0 bases, with 5 bases sitting between them. The CDR3 runs 14 residues. CDR3 bases: TGTGCCACCAGTGATTTAAACACTAACTATGGCTACACCTTC. It encodes CATSDLNTNYGYTF.

The CDR3 protein is CSVGTAGNTIYF. In nucleotides, the CDR3 is TGCAGCGTGGGGACAGCTGGAAACACCATATATTTT. The chain couples TRBV29-1 to TRBJ1-3; 7 bases line up with TRBD1. CDR1 and CDR2 from the germline V gene are SQVTM and ANQGSEA. The CDR3 length is 12 residues. With V trimmed by 6 bases and J by 2 bases, 1 base remained unmatched.

The chain couples TRBV4-1 to TRBJ1-6, with TRBD1 as a possible D gene (5 bases). Germline V gene sequence: CDR1 MGHRA, CDR2 YSYEKL. CDR3 length equals 16 residues. V was trimmed by 0 bases and J by 5 bases, leaving 11 bases between them. The CDR3 here is CASSQEGGVNNSPLHF. CDR3 nucleotide sequence: TGCGCCAGCAGCCAAGAAGGAGGGGTAAATAATTCACCCCTCCACTTT.

This sequence joins TRBV2 and TRBJ2-5, with D possibly TRBD2 on 6 matching bases. Trimming left V 8 bases short and J 2 bases short, with 18 bases between. The length of the CDR3 is 15 residues. Germline CDR1 and CDR2: SNHLY and FYNNEI. This CDR3 reads CASLRDGGRQETQYF. In DNA form, the CDR3 reads TGTGCCAGCCTTCGGGACGGGGGACGTCAAGAGACCCAGTACTTC.

By sample share, this clone is medium-sized. The chain links TRBV27 to TRBJ1-4; TRBD1 is a possible D gene (6 bases). Germline V gene data show CDR1 as MNHEY and CDR2 as SMNVEV (reference sequence). The CDR3 runs 13 residues. Trimming cost V 3 bases and J 8 bases, with 10 bases left between them. The CDR3 loop reads CASSFEGEEKLFF. The CDR3 nucleotides are TGTGCCAGCAGTTTTGAGGGGGAGGAAAAACTGTTTTTT.

This clone was counted only a few times. The chain links TRBV4-3 to TRBJ2-5, with D perhaps matching TRBD2 (6 bases). Per germline, CDR1 LGHNA and CDR2 YSLEER. V was shortened by 4 bases and J by 2 bases, with 17 bases between the two germline ends. The CDR3 runs 16 residues. CDR3 in DNA: TGCGCCAGCAGCCCAGGGACTGGAAACTCTCAAGAGACCCAGTACTTC. The encoded protein is CASSPGTGNSQETQYF.

The chain uses TRBV5-1 and TRBJ1-5, with D possibly being TRBD1 (6 bases). The CDR3 is 14 residues long. The germline CDR1 and CDR2 sequences are SGHRS and YFSETQ. V was cut by 4 bases and J by 7 bases, with 15 bases left in between. CDR3 amino acids: CASSTDGQQQPQHF. CDR3 in DNA: TGCGCCAGCAGCACTGACGGACAGCAACAGCCCCAGCATTTT.

The chain carries TRBV28 and TRBJ1-1; no clear D. The CDR3 is made up of 13 amino acids. Trimming removed 5 bases from V and 5 bases from J, with 12 bases in between. Germline CDR1 and CDR2: MDHEN and SYDVKM. In DNA, the CDR3 is TGTGCCAGCAGTCCCGCGGTACGGACTGAAGCTTTCTTT. Protein product: CASSPAVRTEAFF.

The chain has TRBV10-2 and TRBJ2-7; 7 bases fit TRBD1. Trimming took 6 bases from V and 4 from J; bases not matched to a gene: 9. The CDR3 is made up of 14 amino acids. Germline lookup yields CDR1 WSHSY and CDR2 SAAADI. The CDR3: CASRRQGESYEQYF. The CDR3 nucleotides read TGCGCCAGCAGGCGGCAGGGGGAGTCTTACGAGCAGTACTTC.

V usage is TRBV11-2 and J usage is TRBJ1-2; no definite D call. The CDR3 is 15 amino acids. V gave up 0 bases and J gave up 2 bases, with 10 bases separating them. Germline CDR1 and CDR2: SGHAT and FQNNGV. DNA of the CDR3: TGTGCCAGCAGCTTAGAAGCAACGAACAACTATGGCTACACCTTC. The encoded protein is CASSLEATNNYGYTF.

The genes are TRBV28 and TRBJ1-2; D unclear. The germline V gene encodes CDR1 MDHEN and CDR2 SYDVKM. The CDR3 is 14 amino acids. Deletions cut 5 bases from V and 8 bases from J, with 18 bases between. The CDR3 bases are TGTGCCAGCAGTGGGCCGGGAAACCCGGGAGGCTACACCTTC. It encodes CASSGPGNPGGYTF.

In this sample, this clone turned up once. The chain employs TRBV6-6 and TRBJ2-3; 9 bases fit TRBD1. Germline values: CDR1 MNHNY, CDR2 SVGAGI (reference sequence). CDR3 length: 14 residues. V trimming: 4 bases; J trimming: 5 bases; junction bases outside the gene matches: 4. CDR3 coding DNA: TGTGCCAGCAGTTCCACAGGGGGCGGAGATACGCAGTATTTT. Its protein product is CASSSTGGGDTQYF.

This chain joins TRBV6-5 and TRBJ1-5, with D uncertain. CDR1 and CDR2 from the germline V gene are MNHEY and SVGAGI. The CDR3 length is 13 residues. V lost 11 bases, J lost 6 bases, and 17 bases lay in between. DNA for the CDR3: TGTGCCGGCCACAGTGCTCCGCGTCAGCCCCAGCATTTT. Its translation is CAGHSAPRQPQHF.

The rearrangement joins TRBV28 to TRBJ1-5; D unclear. The CDR3 has 12 amino acids. Trimming took off 8 bases at V and 3 bases at J, with 8 bases between the two ends. CDR1 is MDHEN, CDR2 SYDVKM, per germline. The CDR3 DNA reads TGTGCCAGCTTGGCAAACAATCAGCCCCAGCATTTT. The encoded protein is CASLANNQPQHF.

This clone was seen more than once but under ten times. The CDR3 DNA sequence: TGTGCCAGTAGTATAGATTATAGCGGTGGCTACACCTTC. The encoded protein is CASSIDYSGGYTF. The chain combines TRBV19 with TRBJ1-2; D is uncertain. V dropped 0 bases and J dropped 7 bases, with 9 bases sitting between them. In germline, CDR1 is LNHDA, CDR2 SQIVND (reference sequence). This CDR3 is 13 amino acids long. Variable domain in full (rest from reference TRBV19 and TRBJ1-2): DGGITQSPKYLFRKEGQNVTLSCEQNLNHDAMYWYRQDPGQGLRLIYYSQIVNDFQKGDIAEGYSVSREKKESFPLTVTSAQKNPTAFYLCASSIDYSGGYTFGSGTRLTVV.